The 23 T cell receptor beta chains listed next were all sequenced from one sample in a study of OX40 agonist ivuxolimab in advanced cancers. The data were produced by immunoSEQ multiplex PCR, yet TCRdb's version contains in-frame clones alone and is incomplete. The repertoire includes approximately 88,000 clones, nearly 90% of them detected once, and 0.72% sits in the top ten. The specimen comprised CD4+ or CD8+ T cells sorted from blood, sampled in a trial of the OX40 agonist ivuxolimab. These receptors all stem from an adult with an advanced solid tumor such as melanoma, head and neck, liver or kidney cancer.

This chain connects TRBV10-2 to TRBJ1-1; 9 bases are shared with TRBD1. Germline values: CDR1 WSHSY, CDR2 SAAADI. CDR3 length: 17 residues. Trimming removed 2 bases from V and 4 bases from J; junction bases left unmatched: 11. CDR3 loop: CASSEGQGFSISTEAFF. DNA of the CDR3: TGCGCCAGCAGTGAGGGACAGGGGTTCAGTATTTCCACTGAAGCTTTCTTT.

The V gene is TRBV6-5, the J gene TRBJ2-7, with TRBD1 matching over 10 bases. With V trimmed by 6 bases and J by 1 base, 3 bases remained unmatched. CDR3 length: 14 residues. Germline assignment: CDR1 MNHEY and CDR2 SVGAGI. As DNA, the CDR3 is TGTGCCAGCAGGGACAGGGGGTTGTCCTACGAGCAGTACTTC. Its translation: CASRDRGLSYEQYF.

V usage is TRBV19 and J usage is TRBJ2-3, with TRBD2 matching over 12 bases. J gave up 1 base and V 5 bases, and 13 bases lay outside the gene matches. The CDR3 length is 19 residues. Germline values: CDR1 LNHDA, CDR2 SQIVND (reference sequence). The CDR3 here is CASSPQGLAGGVGTDTQYF. CDR3 sequence (DNA): TGTGCCAGTAGTCCCCAGGGGCTAGCGGGAGGGGTTGGCACAGATACGCAGTATTTT. Complete variable domain (other parts from reference TRBV19 and TRBJ2-3): DGGITQSPKYLFRKEGQNVTLSCEQNLNHDAMYWYRQDPGQGLRLIYYSQIVNDFQKGDIAEGYSVSREKKESFPLTVTSAQKNPTAFYLCASSPQGLAGGVGTDTQYFGPGTRLTVL.

The CDR3 reads CASSLRQGFGEQYF. CDR3 coding DNA: TGTGCCAGCAGTTTAAGGCAGGGATTCGGCGAGCAGTACTTC. V gene TRBV28 combines with J gene TRBJ2-7, with a weak D call TRBD1 (5 bases). Trimming stripped 2 bases from V and 6 bases from J, with 14 bases between. The CDR3 consists of 14 residues. The germline gives CDR1 MDHEN, CDR2 SYDVKM. The full variable domain, its missing parts supplied by reference TRBV28 and TRBJ2-7, is DVKVTQSSRYLVKRTGEKVFLECVQDMDHENMFWYRQDPGLGLRLIYFSYDVKMKEKGDIPEGYSVSREKKERFSLILESASTNQTSMYLCASSLRQGFGEQYFGPGTRLTVT.

The chain employs TRBV6-5 and TRBJ1-1, with TRBD1 identical over 7 bases. The germline gives CDR1 MNHEY, CDR2 SVGAGI. The length of the CDR3 is 16 residues. Unmatched junction bases numbered 10, after V lost 2 bases and J lost 4 bases. For the CDR3, the DNA is TGTGCCAGCAGTTACCCACCATGGACAGGCCCCACTGAAGCTTTCTTT. Translation: CASSYPPWTGPTEAFF.

V gene TRBV2 combines with J gene TRBJ1-3; no firm D call. The V end was cut by 0 bases, the J end by 1 base, with 4 bases between. From germline, CDR1 is SNHLY and CDR2 FYNNEI. The length of the CDR3 is 14 residues. This chain's CDR3 is CASSEARSGNTIYF. CDR3 nucleotide sequence: TGTGCCAGCAGTGAAGCCAGGTCTGGAAACACCATATATTTT.

This clone was counted a single time. The chain couples TRBV27 to TRBJ1-5; 7 bases map to TRBD1. Germline V gene sequence: CDR1 MNHEY, CDR2 SMNVEV (reference sequence). After removal of 6 bases from V and 7 bases from J, the junction contained 6 bases not matched to a gene. The length of the CDR3 is 13 residues. The CDR3 loop is CASSFDREQPQHF. The CDR3 DNA follows: TGTGCCAGCAGCTTCGACAGGGAACAGCCCCAGCATTTT.

The V and J genes are TRBV5-5 and TRBJ2-2, with D unresolved. This CDR3 region has 12 residues. V shed 5 bases and J shed 5 bases, with 7 bases lying between them. The germline gives CDR1 SGHKS, CDR2 YYEKEE (reference sequence). The CDR3 bases are TGTGCCAGCAGAATTGTTACCGGGGAGCTGTTTTTT. As protein: CASRIVTGELFF. The variable domain in full, with the rest retrieved from reference TRBV5-5 and TRBJ2-2, is DAGVTQSPTHLIKTRGQQVTLRCSPISGHKSVSWYQQVLGQGPQFIFQYYEKEERGRGNFPDRFSARQFPNYSSELNVNALLLGDSALYLCASRIVTGELFFGEGSRLTVL.

The chain employs TRBV19 and TRBJ1-5; maybe TRBD1 (5 bases). From germline, CDR1 is LNHDA and CDR2 SQIVND (reference sequence). This CDR3 has 15 residues. The V and J ends lost 7 bases and 1 base respectively, with 14 bases between them. The CDR3 nucleotides are TGTGCCAGTACCCTAGGGCGGGGGAGCAATCAGCCCCAGCATTTT. It yields the protein CASTLGRGSNQPQHF.

The chain is built from TRBV18 and TRBJ1-1; D is perhaps TRBD1 (5 bases). The germline gives CDR1 KGHSH, CDR2 LQKENI. The CDR3 runs to 13 residues. Between the trimmed V and J ends, which lost 4 bases and 8 bases, there was a span of 14 bases. The CDR3 protein is CASSHEKQAEAFF. CDR3 nucleotide sequence: TGTGCCAGCTCACATGAAAAACAGGCAGAAGCTTTCTTT.

The gene calls are TRBV19 and TRBJ2-6; D not certain. The length of the CDR3 is 13 residues. V lost 8 bases, J lost 4 bases, and 9 bases lay in between. Germline assignment: CDR1 LNHDA and CDR2 SQIVND (reference sequence). The CDR3 DNA reads as TGTGCCAGTCGCAGTGGGGGGGCCAACGTCCTGACTTTC. Translated, it gives CASRSGGANVLTF.

Here the CDR3 reads CASSYGGFSVPDTQYF. The CDR3 DNA reads TGTGCCAGCAGTTATGGCGGGTTTTCCGTCCCGGATACGCAGTATTTT. This chain links TRBV6-6 with TRBJ2-3; tentative D call: TRBD2 (5 bases). Germline CDR1 is MNHNY and CDR2 is SVGAGI (reference sequence). The length of the CDR3 is 16 residues. Trimming left V 3 bases short and J 6 bases short, with 19 bases between.

V usage is TRBV7-9 and J usage is TRBJ2-7; 8 nucleotides match TRBD2. The CDR3 length is 15 residues. Germline CDR1 reads SEHNR; CDR2 reads FQNEAQ (reference sequence). The V gene end was trimmed by 4 bases and the J gene end by 4 bases; junction bases not matched to a gene: 9. CDR3 DNA sequence: TGTGCCAGCAGCTCCTTCAGCGGGAGTGGTTACGAGCAGTACTTC. Its translation: CASSSFSGSGYEQYF.

A few counts support this clone. The V call is TRBV5-4, the J call TRBJ1-3; D call uncertain. CDR1 and CDR2 from the germline V gene are SGHNT and YYREEE (reference sequence). There are 14 residues in the CDR3. Trimming took off 0 bases at V and 4 bases at J, with 8 bases between the two ends. The DNA for the CDR3 is TGTGCCAGCAGCTTGGCCAACGGAGGAAACACCATATATTTT. This sequence encodes CASSLANGGNTIYF.

The V gene is TRBV7-2, the J gene TRBJ2-1; D is uncertain. CDR3 length equals 16 residues. Trimming took off 3 bases at V and 7 bases at J, with 19 bases between the two ends. Germline V gene lookup returns CDR1 SGHTA and CDR2 FQGNSA. The DNA for the CDR3 is TGTGCCAGCAGCTTGAGAGGCGGTTCGACGGCGAATGAGCAGTTCTTC. Its translation: CASSLRGGSTANEQFF.

The chain joins TRBV27 to TRBJ2-7; the D is unclear. The CDR3 runs to 16 residues. Trimming removed 8 bases from V and 2 bases from J, with 22 bases in between. Germline V gene data show CDR1 as MNHEY and CDR2 as SMNVEV (reference sequence). The CDR3 DNA reads as TGTGCCAGCCCATGGGAACGGCCCAACCGAACCTACGAGCAGTACTTC. Translation: CASPWERPNRTYEQYF.

This clone was seen once. The chain has TRBV9 and TRBJ2-3; 11 nucleotides match TRBD2. V shed 4 bases, J shed 0 bases, and the junction held 4 bases outside the gene matches. The V gene's germline CDR1 is SGDLS and CDR2 YYNGEE. The CDR3 covers 16 residues. The CDR3 loop reads CASSTRLAGSTDTQYF. Here the CDR3 DNA reads TGTGCCAGCAGCACCCGACTAGCGGGAAGCACAGATACGCAGTATTTT.

The J gene is TRBJ2-2, the V gene TRBV7-8; D is perhaps TRBD1 (6 bases). The length of the CDR3 is 13 residues. Germline CDR1 and CDR2: SGHVS and FQNEAQ. Trimming removed 2 bases at V and 9 bases at J, with 10 bases between. The CDR3 region has the DNA TGTGCCAGCAGCTTACCGGACAGAAGGGAGCTGTTTTTT. Translation: CASSLPDRRELFF. Supplemented by reference TRBV7-8 and TRBJ2-2, the full variable domain reads GAGVSQSPRYKVAKRGQDVALRCDPISGHVSLFWYQQALGQGPEFLTYFQNEAQLDKSGLPSDRFFAERPEGSVSTLKIQRTQQEDSAVYLCASSLPDRRELFFGEGSRLTVL.

This chain connects TRBV6-6 to TRBJ2-3; 11 bases match TRBD2. The germline gives CDR1 MNHNY, CDR2 SVGAGI (reference sequence). The V and J ends lost 6 bases and 2 bases, in that order; junction bases with no gene match: 4. The length of the CDR3 is 15 residues. The chain's CDR3 is CASRLAGELTDTQYF. CDR3 nucleotides: TGTGCCAGCAGACTAGCGGGGGAGCTCACAGATACGCAGTATTTT.

This chain joins TRBV7-9 and TRBJ2-5, with D perhaps matching TRBD2 (5 bases). The CDR3 consists of 15 residues. The ends were cut back, 5 bases at V and 0 bases at J, with 13 bases in the middle. Germline V lookup: CDR1 SEHNR, CDR2 FQNEAQ (reference sequence). The CDR3 coding sequence is TGTGCCAGCAGCAGCATGACCGGGAACCAAGAGACCCAGTACTTC. Residues: CASSSMTGNQETQYF.

This clone came up once. The chain employs TRBV2 and TRBJ1-5, with D perhaps matching TRBD1 (5 bases). This CDR3 has 15 amino acids. V was clipped by 8 bases and J by 3 bases, with 17 bases between them. The germline CDR1 and CDR2 sequences are SNHLY and FYNNEI. CDR3 DNA sequence: TGTGCCAGCGGAGGGAAAAGGGGTCCCAATCAGCCCCAGCATTTT. The encoded protein is CASGGKRGPNQPQHF.

The rearrangement uses TRBV6-6 and TRBJ1-5, with TRBD1 as a possible D gene (6 bases). The CDR3 has 13 amino acids. V was cut by 8 bases and J by 5 bases, with 13 bases left in between. CDR1 is MNHNY, CDR2 SVGAGI, per germline (reference sequence). The chain's CDR3 is CASVLQGDQPQHF. In DNA form, the CDR3 reads TGTGCCAGCGTATTACAGGGAGATCAGCCCCAGCATTTT.

Only a few counts were recorded for this clone. The chain has TRBV7-8 and TRBJ2-3, with D hard to call. CDR1 and CDR2 from the germline V gene are SGHVS and FQNEAQ. V lost 2 bases and J lost 8, with 5 bases in between. The CDR3 has 11 amino acids. In DNA, the CDR3 is TGTGCCAGCAGCTTATATGCTACGCAGTATTTT. It codes for CASSLYATQYF.